This T cell receptor beta chain appears in the sequencing data of a study of CD8 T cells in ankylosing spondylitis. Whole-study findings and limits: Blood of patients with ankylosing spondylitis appeared to be characterized by a TCR beta motif of several highly homologous variants.

MiXCR, run by TCRdb on the 5' RACE reads, gives a single entry per CDR3 protein. The sample contains under 850,000 distinct CDR3 sequences, under 20% of which appear only once. As to this clonotype: Antigen unknown.

Germline values: CDR1 DFQATT, CDR2 SNEGSKA (reference sequence). This CDR3 comprises 16 residues. V was pared by 4 bases and J by 0 bases, with 4 bases of the junction left unmatched. The chain is built from TRBV20-1 and TRBJ2-1, with TRBD2 matching 12 bases. The sample comprised blood, either unsorted or a sorted T cell fraction (not recorded which). The receptor was derived from a male donor with ankylosing spondylitis. CDR3 DNA sequence: TGCAGTGCTATCGGACTAGCGGGGAACTCCTACAATGAGCAGTTCTTC. Its protein product is CSAIGLAGNSYNEQFF.